This TCR beta chain was sequenced for a study of T cells in Graves' hyperthyroidism and ophthalmopathy. Across the whole study: The initial diagnosis was the point when peripheral blood was collected, ahead of any treatment.

This CDR3 comprises 14 residues. V shed 5 bases and J 6 bases; nucleotides not matched to a gene: 10. CDR1 is DFQATT, CDR2 SNEGSKA, per germline (reference sequence). Pregnant or lactating patients were excluded, as were those with uncontrolled infection or other autoimmune disease. The investigators amplified TCR beta CDR3 regions from RNA transcripts. First-round RT-PCR targeting the TCR CDR3 was performed with the HTBI primer set. Each CDR3 protein is one row after TCRdb ran MiXCR on the multiplex PCR reads. The sample consists of under 250,000 distinct CDR3 sequences, approximately 24% of them appearing once.

The source material was blood. This rearrangement joins TRBV20-1 to TRBJ2-7; 10 bases align to TRBD1. The clonotype comes from a woman aged 35 to 49 with Graves' ophthalmopathy. The CDR3 here is CSALPGQGRPEQYF. CDR3 nucleotide sequence: TGCAGTGCTCTACCGGGACAGGGGCGGCCCGAGCAGTACTTC.